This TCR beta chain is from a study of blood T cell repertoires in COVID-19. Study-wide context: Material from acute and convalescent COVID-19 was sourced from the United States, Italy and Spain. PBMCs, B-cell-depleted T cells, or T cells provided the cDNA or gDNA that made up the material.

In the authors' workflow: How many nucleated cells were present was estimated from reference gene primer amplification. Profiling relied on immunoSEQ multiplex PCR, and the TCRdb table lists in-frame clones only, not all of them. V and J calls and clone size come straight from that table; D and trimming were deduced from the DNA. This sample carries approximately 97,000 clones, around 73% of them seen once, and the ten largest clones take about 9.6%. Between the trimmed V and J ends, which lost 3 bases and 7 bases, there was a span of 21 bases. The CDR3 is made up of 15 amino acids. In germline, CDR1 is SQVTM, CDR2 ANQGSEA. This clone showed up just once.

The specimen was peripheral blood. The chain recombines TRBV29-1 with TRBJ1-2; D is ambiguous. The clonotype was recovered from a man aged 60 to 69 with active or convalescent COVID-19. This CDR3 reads CSVDLGRPRPPGYTF. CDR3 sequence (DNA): TGCAGCGTTGATTTGGGCAGACCCAGACCGCCTGGCTACACCTTC.